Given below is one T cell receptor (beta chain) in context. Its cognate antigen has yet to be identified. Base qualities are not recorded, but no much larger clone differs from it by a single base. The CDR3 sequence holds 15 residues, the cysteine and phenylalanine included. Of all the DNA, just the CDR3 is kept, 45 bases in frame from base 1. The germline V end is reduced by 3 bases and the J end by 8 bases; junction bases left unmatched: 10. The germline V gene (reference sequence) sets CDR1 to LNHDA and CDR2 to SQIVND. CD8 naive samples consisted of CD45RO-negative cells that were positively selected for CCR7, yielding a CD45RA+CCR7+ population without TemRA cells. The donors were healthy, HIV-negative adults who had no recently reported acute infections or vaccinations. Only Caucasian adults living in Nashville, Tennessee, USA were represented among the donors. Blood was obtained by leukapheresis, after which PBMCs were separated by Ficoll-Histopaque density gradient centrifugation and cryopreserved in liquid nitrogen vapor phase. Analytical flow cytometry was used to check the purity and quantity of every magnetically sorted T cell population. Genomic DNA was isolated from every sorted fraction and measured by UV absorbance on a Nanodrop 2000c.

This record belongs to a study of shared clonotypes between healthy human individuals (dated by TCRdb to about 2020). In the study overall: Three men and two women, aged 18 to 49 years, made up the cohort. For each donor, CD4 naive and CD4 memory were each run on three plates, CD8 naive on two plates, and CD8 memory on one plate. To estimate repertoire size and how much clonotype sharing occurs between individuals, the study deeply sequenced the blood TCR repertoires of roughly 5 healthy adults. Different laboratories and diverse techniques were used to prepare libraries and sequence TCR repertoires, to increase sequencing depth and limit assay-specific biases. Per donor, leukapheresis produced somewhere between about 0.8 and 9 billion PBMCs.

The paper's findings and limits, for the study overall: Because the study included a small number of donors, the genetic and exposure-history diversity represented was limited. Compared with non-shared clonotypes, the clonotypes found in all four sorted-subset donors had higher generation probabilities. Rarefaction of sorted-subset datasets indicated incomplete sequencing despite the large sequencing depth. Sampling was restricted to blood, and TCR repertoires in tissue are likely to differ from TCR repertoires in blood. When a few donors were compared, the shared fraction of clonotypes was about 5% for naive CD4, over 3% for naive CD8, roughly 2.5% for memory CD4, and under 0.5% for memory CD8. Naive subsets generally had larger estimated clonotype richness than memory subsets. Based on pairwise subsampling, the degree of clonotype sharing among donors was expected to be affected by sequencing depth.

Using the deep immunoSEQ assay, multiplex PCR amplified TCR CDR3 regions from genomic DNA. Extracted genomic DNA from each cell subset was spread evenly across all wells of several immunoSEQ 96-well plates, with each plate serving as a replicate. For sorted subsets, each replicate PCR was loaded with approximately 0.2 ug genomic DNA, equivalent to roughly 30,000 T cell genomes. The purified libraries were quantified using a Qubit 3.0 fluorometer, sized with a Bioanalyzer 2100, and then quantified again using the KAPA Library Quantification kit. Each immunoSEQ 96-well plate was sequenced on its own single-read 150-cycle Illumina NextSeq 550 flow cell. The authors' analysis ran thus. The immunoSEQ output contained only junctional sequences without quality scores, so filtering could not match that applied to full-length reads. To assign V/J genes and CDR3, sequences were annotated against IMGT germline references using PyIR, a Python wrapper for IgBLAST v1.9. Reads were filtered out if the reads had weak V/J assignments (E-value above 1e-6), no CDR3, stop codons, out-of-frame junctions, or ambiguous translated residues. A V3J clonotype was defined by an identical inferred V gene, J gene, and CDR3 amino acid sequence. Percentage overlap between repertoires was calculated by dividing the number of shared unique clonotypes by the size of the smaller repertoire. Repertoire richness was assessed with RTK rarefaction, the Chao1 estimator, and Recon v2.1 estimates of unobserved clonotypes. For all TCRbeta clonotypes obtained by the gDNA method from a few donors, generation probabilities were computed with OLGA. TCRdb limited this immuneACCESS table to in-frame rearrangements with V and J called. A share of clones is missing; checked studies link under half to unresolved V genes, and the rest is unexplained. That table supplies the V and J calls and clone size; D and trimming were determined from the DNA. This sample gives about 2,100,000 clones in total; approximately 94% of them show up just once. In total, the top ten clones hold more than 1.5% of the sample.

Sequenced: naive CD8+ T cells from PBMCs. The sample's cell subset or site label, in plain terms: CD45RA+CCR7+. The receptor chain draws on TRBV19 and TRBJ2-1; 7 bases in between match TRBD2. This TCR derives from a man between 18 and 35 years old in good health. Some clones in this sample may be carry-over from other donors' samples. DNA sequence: TGTGCCAGTAGTATGCGGGAGTTTCTCGGAGATGAGCAGTTCTTC. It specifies CASSMREFLGDEQFF.